This T cell receptor beta chain emerged from a study of control samples from healthy donors and cancer patients. Clones were read by immunoSEQ multiplex PCR, and TCRdb kept only the in-frame ones, dropping some. The repertoire has tens of thousands of clones, about 80% of them found once; the top ten carry under 30%. Germline V gene data show CDR1 as SGHNT and CDR2 as YENEEA. The CDR3 runs 14 residues. Deletions cut 0 bases from V and 2 bases from J, with 7 bases between. This receptor was identified in a man aged 45-60 years in good health. Sequenced input: blood. V and J are TRBV11-3 and TRBJ1-1; no clear D. The CDR3 protein is CASSLEPGNTEAFF. Here the CDR3 DNA reads TGTGCCAGCAGCTTAGAACCAGGAAACACTGAAGCTTTCTTT.